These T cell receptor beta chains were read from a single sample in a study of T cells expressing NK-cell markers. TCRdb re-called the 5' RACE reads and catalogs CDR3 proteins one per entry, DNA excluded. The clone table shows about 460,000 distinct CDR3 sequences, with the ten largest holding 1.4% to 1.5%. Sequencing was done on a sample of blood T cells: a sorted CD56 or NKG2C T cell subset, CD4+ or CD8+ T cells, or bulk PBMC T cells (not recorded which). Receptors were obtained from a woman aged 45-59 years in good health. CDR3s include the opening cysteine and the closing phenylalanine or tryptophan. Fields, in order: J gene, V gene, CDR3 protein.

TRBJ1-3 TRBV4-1 CASSQDAGPGNTIYF
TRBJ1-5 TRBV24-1 CATSGGQGYSNQPQHF
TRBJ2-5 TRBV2 CASSEGLAGTQYF
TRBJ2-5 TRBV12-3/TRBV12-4 CASSFSTPRAAQYF
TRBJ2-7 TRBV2 CASTRGATNYEQYF
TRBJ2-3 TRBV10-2 CASTSGARSDTQYF
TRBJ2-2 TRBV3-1 CASSPRPGHVWELFF
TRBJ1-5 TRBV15 CATSGRQGGQPQHF
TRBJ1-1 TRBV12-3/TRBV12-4 CASSLSGEAFF
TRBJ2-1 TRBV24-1 CATSDQAGMRNEQFF
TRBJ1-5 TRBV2 CASSEVGSPNQPQHF
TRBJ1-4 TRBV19 CATSDGVLNEKLFF
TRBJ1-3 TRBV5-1 CASRPPSGNTIYF
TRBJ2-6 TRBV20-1 CSASRGGPAGANVLTF
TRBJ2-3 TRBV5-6 CASSGGLAVHTQYF
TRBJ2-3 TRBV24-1 CATSAAEPSTDTQYF
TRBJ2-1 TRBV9 CASSVVIIARPNEQFF
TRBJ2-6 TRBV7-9 CASSLMDFGANVLTF
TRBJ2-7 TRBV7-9 CASSATLDTYEQYF